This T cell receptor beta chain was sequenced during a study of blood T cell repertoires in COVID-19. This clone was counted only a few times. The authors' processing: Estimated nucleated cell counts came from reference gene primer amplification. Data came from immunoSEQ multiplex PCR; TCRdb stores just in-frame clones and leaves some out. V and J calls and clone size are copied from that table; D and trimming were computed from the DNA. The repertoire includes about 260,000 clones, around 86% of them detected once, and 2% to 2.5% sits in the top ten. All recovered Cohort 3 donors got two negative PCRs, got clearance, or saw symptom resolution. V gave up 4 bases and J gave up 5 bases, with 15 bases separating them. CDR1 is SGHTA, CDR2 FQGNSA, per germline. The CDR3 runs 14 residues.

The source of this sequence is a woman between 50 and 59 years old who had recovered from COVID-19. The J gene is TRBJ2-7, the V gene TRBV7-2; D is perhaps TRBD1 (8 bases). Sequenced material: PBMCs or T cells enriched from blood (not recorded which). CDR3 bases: TGTGCCAGCAGCTCCCACAGGGGGAGGGACGAGCAGTACTTC. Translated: CASSSHRGRDEQYF.